Included here is one TCR beta chain sequence, with context. This clone was seen a few times. Which antigen it targets is not known. No base quality values were provided; no much bigger clone lies one nucleotide off. Using bias-controlled multiplex PCR with the immunoSEQ v3 hsTCRB kit, the TCR beta CDR3 regions were amplified from genomic DNA. TCR libraries were sequenced on an Illumina NextSeq 500 to 2 million to 2.5 million read pairs for survey level or roughly 4.5-6 million for deep level. The authors' analysis ran thus. The immunoSEQ Analyzer software assigned V, D and J genes, filtered out non-productive sequences, and reported clonality. Repertoires were compared using productive Simpson clonality and Morisita overlap index of productive TRB rearrangements between infused TIL and blood. What TCRdb holds here is the immuneACCESS table cut down to in-frame rearrangements. Part of the clones is not present; checked against another copy, under half of the missing clones reflect an unresolved V gene, and the others are unexplained. V and J calls and clone size follow that table, whereas D and trimming were derived from the DNA. The sample table lists approximately 23,000 clones, approximately 63% of them with a count of one. Clones ranked in the top ten supply about 16% of the sample.

The CDR3 runs 12 amino acids, cysteine and phenylalanine included. Solely the CDR3 DNA is kept, with 36 bases framed from the first base. Taken from the germline V gene (reference sequence), the CDR1 and CDR2 loops are GTSNPN and SVGIG. At the junction V is shortened by 3 bases and J by 7 bases, with 12 bases in between. This sample was included in a study of TIL therapy for anti-PD-1-resistant metastatic lung cancer (dated by TCRdb to the early 2020s). Turning to the overall study: Among the enrolled patients, the median age was around 54 years (range roughly 35-80), and the median tumor PD-L1 proportion score was around 5.6%. The cohort was predominantly lung adenocarcinoma, with a few EGFR-mutant and two ALK-rearranged tumors, and half of patients were current or former smokers. Across the cohort, whole-exome sequencing showed a median non-synonymous tumor mutation burden of around 1.4 mutations per megabase. T cell receptor beta sequencing of tumor and peripheral blood served to follow clonotypes across the tumor, the expanded TIL product, and serial blood samples. What the authors observed across the whole study: Generalizability was limited because the cohort was highly selected, with more treatment-naive, never-smoker and oncogene-addicted patients included than is typical. The study protocol defined all tumor marker inferences as exploratory. Compared with baseline intratumoral T cells, expanded TIL cultures were more clonal and less diverse (median clonality roughly 6% vs 31%, p < 0.0001). TIL culture showed high clonal turnover, with many enriched product clones undetected in the baseline tumor, suggesting clonal contraction rather than faithful expansion.

The sample's time point label is to be understood as: pre-treatment sample, taken before nivolumab and TIL therapy. Excised metastases, mostly pleural nodules or supraclavicular lymph nodes, were used as baseline tumor samples and were taken from the same resection from which TIL were grown. Tumors were harvested prior to any PD-1/PD-L1 blockade, after which nivolumab was administered to patients, and lymphodepletion, expanded TIL infusion and IL-2 were given to patients who progressed. Adults with stage 4 NSCLC were enrolled in a dual-center phase I trial from late 2017 to early 2020. Samples came from a single-arm, open-label phase I trial of tumor-infiltrating lymphocyte therapy with nivolumab in advanced non-small cell lung cancer. For each resected tumor, portions were snap-frozen in liquid nitrogen and kept at -80 degrees C. Tumor regions of interest were selected on H&E sections by laser-capture macrodissection, were pulverized into about 15 mg aliquots, and were extracted with Qiagen Allprep kits.

The receptor was derived from a woman aged 30-79 years with non-small cell lung cancer. Here the chain combines TRBV30 and TRBJ1-2; matching of 5 bases hints at TRBD1 as the D gene. The sequenced sample was tumor tissue, obtained at baseline. The CDR3 protein is CAWSHRGSGYTF. The sequenced DNA is TGTGCCTGGAGCCATAGGGGAAGTGGCTACACCTTC.